Presented here are 3 T cell receptor beta chains from one specimen sequenced in a study of blood T cell repertoires in COVID-19. TCRdb keeps only in-frame clones here, not all; method: immunoSEQ multiplex PCR. The table lists about 140,000 clones, under 85% of them singletons. The specimen was peripheral blood. These receptors all stem from a woman of 80 years or more in a cohort sampled during active or convalescent COVID-19.

The CDR3 nucleotides are TGCGCCAGCAGCTCCGGACAGGGAATGACCGGGGAGCTGTTTTTT. It specifies CASSSGQGMTGELFF. This chain connects TRBV5-1 to TRBJ2-2, with TRBD1 matching over 8 bases. CDR1 SGHRS and CDR2 YFSETQ come from the germline V gene. The trim removed 3 bases at V and 5 bases at J, leaving 6 bases unmatched. The CDR3 is made up of 15 amino acids.

The chain links TRBV5-1 to TRBJ1-1, with no clear D. The CDR3 extends over 13 amino acids. The germline V and J ends were trimmed by 2 bases and 2 bases, with 7 bases remaining between them. Germline V gene sequence: CDR1 SGHRS, CDR2 YFSETQ. In nucleotides, the CDR3 is TGCGCCAGCAGCTTCTCAGTCAACACTGAAGCTTTCTTT. It codes for CASSFSVNTEAFF.

The genes are TRBV19 and TRBJ1-4, with D unresolved. The CDR3 loop spans 14 amino acids. V lost 1 base to trimming and J lost 4 bases, with 7 bases between them. Germline CDR1 reads LNHDA; CDR2 reads SQIVND (reference sequence). The CDR3: CASSIGDNNEKLFF. CDR3 nucleotide sequence: TGTGCCAGTAGTATAGGAGACAATAATGAAAAACTGTTTTTT.